This record concerns one TCR beta chain sequence. The antigen it recognizes is unknown. Base-call qualities are not available, and no considerably larger clone is one nucleotide away. The intended sense of this specimen's time point label: baseline before first vaccination. Samples from vaccinated people were obtained from the UK trials COV001 and COV002, which included a single-blind randomized controlled phase 2/3 trial of AZD1222 (ChAdOx1 nCoV-19) in healthy adults. For TCRbeta chain sequencing, PBMC samples from trial participants were taken at day 0 and at day 28 after the second dose. The CDR3 regions of human TCRbeta chains were subjected to immunosequencing. Per the source publication's procedure: Repertoire TCRs were matched against a reference library of SARS-CoV-2-specific TCRs generated with the MIRA antigen-specificity platform. Breadth meant the fraction of unique TCRs that were SARS-CoV-2-associated, whereas depth meant the fraction of total T cells that were SARS-CoV-2-associated. Each spike-specific TCR was assigned to its reactive spike region and to a CD4 or CD8 class using the MIRA data. Log10-transformed breadth and depth values were compared by one-way ANOVA with Sidak's multiple comparisons tests. Entries here come from immuneACCESS through TCRdb and include only in-frame sequences with V and J called. Some clones fail to appear in such tables; in the studies checked, an unresolved V gene covers under half of the shortfall, and the cause of the remainder is unknown. Clone size and the V and J calls come from that table; the DNA yielded D and trimming. This sample lists approximately 120,000 clones; roughly nine tenths were detected once. About 4.7% of the sample is in the top ten clones.

The data were obtained in a study of T cell responses to AZD1222 COVID-19 vaccine (dated by TCRdb to about 2021). Notes on the research overall: AZD1222 recipients whose second dose came at about 4 weeks and those whose second dose came at about 12 weeks were combined into one group, since spike-specific TCR depth and breadth did not differ between the two schedules. Trial participants were enrolled into age subgroups of 18-55, 56-69 and 70-plus years, which contained 148, 28 and 57 TCR-sequenced participants, respectively. A total of roughly 240 trial participants underwent TCR sequencing, of whom 207 received two doses of AZD1222 and around 26 received two doses of the MenACWY control vaccine. On the study overall, not on this receptor specifically: CD4 TCRs associated with the vaccine covered the entire spike protein, and the dominant responses were in regions 160-218 and 743-854. Because no samples from the day 14 peak response were available, repertoires could be characterized only after the peak T cell response. Participants were mostly white British, with more females than males. The authors suggested clonal diversity may have been underestimated. A significant rise in spike-specific TCR breadth and depth was observed after two AZD1222 doses relative to day 0 and relative to MenACWY recipients. Conclusions about previously exposed vaccinees were limited because only a handful of AZD1222 recipients were SARS-CoV-2 seropositive at baseline. In the small 56-69-year group, the increase in depth fell short of significance, most likely because of low power. Reportedly, almost half of the unique spike-specific TCRs recognized epitopes lying outside the regions that are mutated in the B.1.351 and B.1.1.7 variants.

The sequence derives from an adult in good health. The sequences come from peripheral blood, collected on day 0 of AZD1222 vaccination.

The DNA is as follows: TGCGCCAGCAGCCAAGAAGGGCAGGACACTGAAGCTTTCTTT. Its translation reads: CASSQEGQDTEAFF. The chain uses TRBV4-1 and TRBJ1-1, with the identity of the D gene unclear. V loses 0 bases, J loses 3 bases, and the germline ends lie 8 bases apart. Taken from the germline V gene, the CDR1 and CDR2 loops are MGHRA and YSYEKL. Reading from cysteine to phenylalanine, the CDR3 counts 14 amino acids. Left in the record is the CDR3 DNA by itself, 42 bases read in frame from the first base.